This T cell receptor (beta chain) was sequenced in a study of lymphopenia after photon versus proton radiotherapy. This CDR3 is 12 amino acids long. Germline lookup yields CDR1 MNHEY and CDR2 SMNVEV (reference sequence). V gave up 5 bases and J gave up 12 bases, with 11 bases separating them. Using immunoSEQ multiplex PCR, the repertoire was profiled, and TCRdb retains in-frame clones only, with some absent. Of about 19,000 clones detected, about nine tenths appear once; the ten largest clones hold 5.5% to 7.5%. Remarks on this clone: What it recognizes is unknown.

Study-level results: After the lymphocyte nadir, photon-treated repertoires showed oligoclonal expansion, especially of CD8+ Temra cells.

V gene TRBV27 combines with J gene TRBJ1-6; unclear D gene. The source of this sequence is a man in his fifties or sixties with pancreatic cancer. The sample here was peripheral blood, taken from a patient treated with photon-based radiotherapy. The CDR3 reads CASSPRGIPLHF. CDR3 nucleotide sequence: TGTGCCAGCAGTCCTCGAGGGATACCCCTCCACTTT.